This T cell receptor beta chain was sequenced during a study of shared clonotypes between healthy human individuals. Some 30,000 T cell genomes (around 200 ng DNA) went into each sorted-subset replicate. Profiled with immunoSEQ multiplex PCR; TCRdb holds only in-frame clones, not every one. The repertoire includes roughly 2,300,000 clones, 92% of them detected once, and approximately 0.4% sits in the top ten. The CDR3 runs 13 residues. V lost 4 bases and J lost 7, with 9 bases in between. Germline V gives CDR1 SGHNT, CDR2 YYREEE (reference sequence). Sequencing input: naive CD4+ T cells from PBMCs. Subset of the sample: CD45RA+ positively selected. The rearrangement joins TRBV5-4 to TRBJ1-6; D not resolved. This clonotype was sampled from a man aged 18 to 35 in good health. Some clones in this sample may be carry-over from other donors' samples. CDR3 DNA sequence: TGTGCCAGCAGCCCCGGAGCCAATTCACCCCTCCACTTT. Translated, it gives CASSPGANSPLHF.